The next 27 T cell receptor beta chains were all read from a single sample in a study of T cell responses to AZD1222 COVID-19 vaccine. Method: immunoSEQ multiplex PCR; TCRdb's copy keeps in-frame clones and lacks some. This sample has 110,000 to 150,000 clones, with roughly 85% found just once. Source: peripheral blood, taken on day 0 of AZD1222 vaccination. The receptors come from an adult in good health.

In DNA form, the CDR3 reads TGTGCCAGCAGCGCTGGGAGGGTCGCCGGGTACGAGCAGTACTTC. Amino acid sequence: CASSAGRVAGYEQYF. The chain uses TRBV9 and TRBJ2-7; 7 bases map to TRBD2. The J segment lost 4 bases and the V segment lost 3 bases, leaving 10 bases of the junction unmatched. This CDR3 is 15 amino acids long. In germline, CDR1 is SGDLS, CDR2 YYNGEE. Full variable domain (outside the CDR3, taken from reference TRBV9 and TRBJ2-7): DSGVTQTPKHLITATGQRVTLRCSPRSGDLSVYWYQQSLDQGLQFLIQYYNGEERAKGNILERFSAQQFPDLHSELNLSSLELGDSALYFCASSAGRVAGYEQYFGPGTRLTVT.

The chain is built from TRBV6-5 and TRBJ1-2; 8 bases line up with TRBD1. Per the germline V gene, CDR1 is MNHEY and CDR2 is SVGAGI. With V trimmed by 9 bases and J by 0 bases, 6 bases remained unmatched. The CDR3 spans 14 residues. The CDR3 coding sequence is TGTGCCAGTTCTCCGGGACAGGCTAACTATGGCTACACCTTC. Amino acid sequence: CASSPGQANYGYTF.

This sequence joins TRBV6-5 and TRBJ2-3; no definite D call. The CDR3 is 13 amino acids. Germline CDR1 MNHEY, CDR2 SVGAGI. Trimming removed 5 bases at V and 5 bases at J, with 11 bases between. The CDR3 reads CASSLRLEDTQYF. The CDR3 DNA sequence: TGTGCCAGCAGTCTCAGACTTGAAGATACGCAGTATTTT.

This chain joins TRBV6-5 and TRBJ1-4; no firm D call. The CDR3 is made up of 13 amino acids. Trimming took 4 bases from V and 5 from J, leaving 8 bases between them. Germline CDR1 and CDR2: MNHEY and SVGAGI. CDR3 coding DNA: TGTGCCAGCAGTTTAACAGTGAATGAAAAACTGTTTTTT. The encoded protein is CASSLTVNEKLFF.

This CDR3 reads CASSPGQGGEKLFF. The CDR3 region has the DNA TGTGCCAGCTCACCCGGGCAGGGTGGAGAAAAACTGTTTTTT. The J gene is TRBJ1-4, the V gene TRBV18; tentatively, D is TRBD1 (5 bases). CDR3 length equals 14 residues. Between the trimmed V and J ends, which lost 3 bases and 8 bases, there was a span of 13 bases. Germline values: CDR1 KGHSH, CDR2 LQKENI.

A single count supports this clone. The chain has TRBV18 and TRBJ2-3; 11 bases align to TRBD2. This CDR3 is built from 15 residues. V shed 5 bases, J shed 3 bases, and the junction held 4 bases outside the gene matches. The germline V gene has CDR1 KGHSH and CDR2 LQKENI. The CDR3 spells CASSTTSGITDTQYF. In DNA form, the CDR3 reads TGTGCCAGCTCAACGACTAGCGGGATTACAGATACGCAGTATTTT.

This chain links TRBV2 with TRBJ1-4, with TRBD1 as a possible D gene (5 bases). Trimming stripped 4 bases from V and 4 bases from J, with 10 bases between. The length of the CDR3 is 14 residues. The germline V gene encodes CDR1 SNHLY and CDR2 FYNNEI. CDR3 sequence reads: CASSVERGNEKLFF. The CDR3 DNA follows: TGTGCCAGCAGTGTGGAGAGGGGTAATGAAAAACTGTTTTTT. Complete variable domain (other parts from reference TRBV2 and TRBJ1-4): EPEVTQTPSHQVTQMGQEVILRCVPISNHLYFYWYRQILGQKVEFLVSFYNNEISEKSEIFDDQFSVERPDGSNFTLKIRSTKLEDSAMYFCASSVERGNEKLFFGSGTQLSVL.

The chain recombines TRBV29-1 with TRBJ1-4; no clear D gene. V was cut by 3 bases and J by 7 bases, with 9 bases left in between. The CDR3 is 12 amino acids. Germline values: CDR1 SQVTM, CDR2 ANQGSEA. The CDR3 coding sequence is TGCAGCGTTGATCCCCGCGGTGAAAAACTGTTTTTT. Residues: CSVDPRGEKLFF.

The sample holds one count of this clone. The rearrangement links TRBV24-1 to TRBJ1-1; D is perhaps TRBD1 (5 bases). This CDR3 has 13 amino acids. Germline V CDR1 and CDR2: KGHDR, SFDVKD. The V gene lost 1 base and the J gene lost 11 bases, with 13 bases spanning the gap. CDR3 sequence: CATSDFGTHGAFF. Written as DNA, the CDR3 is TGTGCCACCAGTGATTTTGGGACCCACGGGGCTTTCTTT.

V and J are TRBV3-1 (or the pseudogene TRBV3-2) and TRBJ1-5; weak D call: TRBD1 (5 bases). The CDR3 totals 13 residues. V was cut by 3 bases and J by 6 bases, with 9 bases left in between. The germline V gene has CDR1 LGHDT and CDR2 YNNKEL (reference sequence). The CDR3 bases are TGTGCCAGCAGCCAGAGGGGAAGTCAGCCCCAGCATTTT. Translated, it gives CASSQRGSQPQHF.

The chain joins TRBV5-1 to TRBJ1-6; D remains ambiguous. V was clipped by 2 bases and J by 7 bases, with 13 bases between them. The CDR3 totals 15 residues. Germline loops: CDR1 SGHRS, CDR2 YFSETQ. The CDR3 loop is CASSFLGTSNSPLHF. CDR3 coding DNA: TGCGCCAGCAGCTTTCTGGGTACATCAAATTCACCCCTCCACTTT.

J is TRBJ1-6 and V is TRBV6-1; D gene uncertain. From germline, CDR1 is MNHNS and CDR2 SASEGT. CDR3 size: 17 residues. V was pared by 4 bases and J by 5 bases, with 18 bases between. The CDR3 DNA follows: TGTGCCAGCAGTGCGAAAGCGGTGGCGGACGATAATTCACCCCTCCACTTT. As protein: CASSAKAVADDNSPLHF.

The chain joins TRBV21-1 to TRBJ2-1; the table gives TRBD2 as D, unverified against the DNA. TRBV21-1 is listed as a pseudogene. CDR3 length: 15 residues. The CDR3 bases are TGTGCCAGCAGCTACCCGGGATCTCGCTACAATGAGCAGTTCTTC. It encodes CASSYPGSRYNEQFF.

As DNA, the CDR3 is TGTGCCAGCAGTTTATTAGCTGGAAACACCATATATTTT. It is translated as CASSLLAGNTIYF. The chain couples TRBV28 to TRBJ1-3; D is uncertain. Germline V gives CDR1 MDHEN, CDR2 SYDVKM. V dropped 1 base and J dropped 2 bases, with 3 bases sitting between them. CDR3 length: 13 residues.

The rearrangement links TRBV9 to TRBJ2-1; D uncertain. Trimming pared 0 bases from V and 10 bases from J, leaving 14 bases between. Per germline, CDR1 SGDLS and CDR2 YYNGEE. The CDR3 covers 14 residues. The CDR3 is CASSVGELEVEQFF. The CDR3 region has the DNA TGTGCCAGCAGCGTAGGGGAACTGGAAGTAGAGCAGTTCTTC.

This rearrangement joins TRBV5-6 to TRBJ2-3, with 9 bases fitting TRBD2. Germline V gives CDR1 SGHDT, CDR2 YYEEEE. The CDR3 has 16 amino acids. Trimming cost V 3 bases and J 1 base; bases outside gene matches: 6. CDR3 amino acids: CASSSPLAGGTDTQYF. The CDR3 DNA reads as TGTGCCAGCAGCTCCCCGTTAGCGGGGGGCACAGATACGCAGTATTTT.

This chain connects TRBV11-2 to TRBJ2-5; D is possibly TRBD2 (5 bases). This CDR3 comprises 17 residues. The germline V gene encodes CDR1 SGHAT and CDR2 FQNNGV. The ends were cut back, 4 bases at V and 0 bases at J, with 18 bases in the middle. CDR3 sequence (DNA): TGTGCCAGCAGCTCCAAGGGCCCTCGCGGGTACCAAGAGACCCAGTACTTC. Its translation is CASSSKGPRGYQETQYF. The full variable domain, in which reference TRBV11-2 and TRBJ2-5 provide the parts outside the CDR3, is EAGVAQSPRYKIIEKRQSVAFWCNPISGHATLYWYQQILGQGPKLLIQFQNNGVVDDSQLPKDRFSAERLKGVDSTLKIQPAKLEDSAVYLCASSSKGPRGYQETQYFGPGTRLLVL.

The rearrangement uses TRBV28 and TRBJ2-4, with D maybe TRBD2 (5 bases). Trimming left V 4 bases short and J 0 bases short, with 10 bases between. The CDR3 has 15 amino acids. CDR1 and CDR2 (germline): MDHEN, SYDVKM. CDR3 sequence: CASSSLDLAKNIQYF. The CDR3 region has the DNA TGTGCCAGCAGTTCCTTGGACTTAGCCAAAAACATTCAGTACTTC.

V and J are TRBV30 and TRBJ1-5, with TRBD1 as a possible D gene (6 bases). The CDR3 extends over 13 amino acids. Trimming removed 5 bases from V and 6 bases from J, with 14 bases in between. Germline V gene data show CDR1 as GTSNPN and CDR2 as SVGIG (reference sequence). The CDR3: CAWRGQSGQPQHF. CDR3 nucleotides: TGTGCCTGGCGGGGGCAGTCAGGTCAGCCCCAGCATTTT.

The gene calls are TRBV7-2 and TRBJ1-1; TRBD1 agrees at 7 bases. V trimming: 5 bases; J trimming: 1 base; junction bases outside the gene matches: 4. CDR3 length equals 14 residues. Germline V CDR1 and CDR2: SGHTA, FQGNSA. CDR3 loop: CASSPWTGNTEAFF. The CDR3 nucleotides are TGTGCCAGCAGCCCGTGGACAGGGAACACTGAAGCTTTCTTT.

The chain carries TRBV4-1 and TRBJ1-3; D unresolved. V lost 0 bases to trimming and J lost 11 bases, with 5 bases between them. Germline V lookup: CDR1 MGHRA, CDR2 YSYEKL. The CDR3 consists of 11 residues. CDR3 sequence: CASSQEYSIYF. The CDR3 DNA reads as TGCGCCAGCAGCCAAGAATATTCCATATATTTT.

The V and J genes are TRBV5-1 and TRBJ2-7; 13 nucleotides line up with TRBD2. The trim removed 0 bases at V and 7 bases at J, leaving 10 bases unmatched. Germline V gene lookup returns CDR1 SGHRS and CDR2 YFSETQ. This CDR3 has 17 amino acids. Here the CDR3 reads CASSLAPLAGGPDEQYF. CDR3 bases: TGCGCCAGCAGCTTGGCCCCACTAGCGGGAGGGCCTGATGAGCAGTACTTC.

The chain joins TRBV6-5 to TRBJ2-1; D is undetermined. Trimming pared 2 bases from V and 5 bases from J, leaving 10 bases between. Germline-derived CDR1 and CDR2 are MNHEY and SVGAGI. This CDR3 has 14 amino acids. CDR3 loop: CASSYDQADNEQFF. CDR3 nucleotide sequence: TGTGCCAGCAGTTACGATCAAGCCGACAATGAGCAGTTCTTC.

The chain couples TRBV7-9 to TRBJ1-1, with D perhaps TRBD1 (6 bases). Trimming removed 3 bases at V and 8 bases at J, with 13 bases between. This CDR3 is 13 amino acids long. Germline loops: CDR1 SEHNR, CDR2 FQNEAQ (reference sequence). The CDR3 DNA reads TGTGCCAGCAGCTTTAGTCAGGGGCAGGAAGCTTTCTTT. Translating gives CASSFSQGQEAFF.

V and J are TRBV2 and TRBJ2-1; 12 bases fit TRBD2. Losses at the gene ends were 2 bases for V and 1 base for J; bases not matched to a gene: 12. Germline assignment: CDR1 SNHLY and CDR2 FYNNEI. CDR3 size: 20 residues. The CDR3 region is CASSESWWTSGKGSYNEQFF. The CDR3 nucleotides are TGTGCCAGCAGTGAATCGTGGTGGACTAGCGGGAAGGGGTCCTACAATGAGCAGTTCTTC.

In its sample, this clone was seen a few times. The gene calls are TRBV7-9 and TRBJ1-1; D possibly corresponds to TRBD1 (5 bases). Germline V lookup: CDR1 SEHNR, CDR2 FQNEAQ (reference sequence). There are 15 residues in the CDR3. V lost 4 bases to trimming and J lost 7 bases, with 19 bases between them. This CDR3 is CASSSELEPRGEAFF. CDR3 DNA: TGTGCCAGCAGCTCGGAACTCGAGCCAAGGGGTGAAGCTTTCTTT.

This CDR3 is CASSSPGSGLGGYTF. CDR3 bases: TGTGCCAGCAGTTCCCCGGGTTCAGGCTTGGGTGGCTACACCTTC. The chain is built from TRBV2 and TRBJ1-2; D is ambiguous. Trimming took off 5 bases at V and 7 bases at J, with 20 bases between the two ends. Looked up from germline, CDR1 is SNHLY and CDR2 is FYNNEI. The CDR3 extends over 15 amino acids. Full variable domain (missing parts from reference TRBV2 and TRBJ1-2): EPEVTQTPSHQVTQMGQEVILRCVPISNHLYFYWYRQILGQKVEFLVSFYNNEISEKSEIFDDQFSVERPDGSNFTLKIRSTKLEDSAMYFCASSSPGSGLGGYTFGSGTRLTVV.